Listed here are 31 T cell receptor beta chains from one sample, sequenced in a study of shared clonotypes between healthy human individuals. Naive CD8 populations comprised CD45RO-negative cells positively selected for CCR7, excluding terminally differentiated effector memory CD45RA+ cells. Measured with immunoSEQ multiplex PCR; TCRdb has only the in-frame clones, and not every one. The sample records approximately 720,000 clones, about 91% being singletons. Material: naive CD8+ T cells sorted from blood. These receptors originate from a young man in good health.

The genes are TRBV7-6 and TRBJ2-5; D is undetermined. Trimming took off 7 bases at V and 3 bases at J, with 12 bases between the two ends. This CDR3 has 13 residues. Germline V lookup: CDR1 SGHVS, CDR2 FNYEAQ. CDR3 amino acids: CASNDEREETQYF. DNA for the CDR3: TGTGCCAGCAATGATGAGAGAGAAGAGACCCAGTACTTC.

CDR3 region: CASSPRDRAEQYF. In nucleotides, the CDR3 is TGTGCCAGCTCACCCCGGGACAGGGCCGAGCAGTACTTC. The genes are TRBV18 and TRBJ2-7, with 9 bases aligning to TRBD1. Germline CDR1 and CDR2: KGHSH and LQKENI. Germline trimming cut 3 bases from V and 6 bases from J; bases unmatched to any gene: 3. This CDR3 has 13 residues.

The CDR3 sequence: CASRGRSTTDTQYF. The DNA for the CDR3 is TGTGCCAGCAGGGGGCGGTCGACAACAGATACGCAGTATTTT. The chain links TRBV7-2 to TRBJ2-3; tentative D call: TRBD1 (5 bases). Germline CDR1 SGHTA, CDR2 FQGNSA. The germline V and J ends were trimmed by 6 bases and 3 bases, with 13 bases remaining between them. The CDR3 sequence is 14 residues long.

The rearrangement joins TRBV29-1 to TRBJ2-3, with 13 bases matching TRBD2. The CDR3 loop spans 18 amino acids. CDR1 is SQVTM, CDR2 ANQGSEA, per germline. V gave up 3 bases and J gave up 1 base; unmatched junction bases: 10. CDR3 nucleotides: TGCAGCGTTGACGACGGGACTAGCGGGACTGGGGGCACAGATACGCAGTATTTT. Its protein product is CSVDDGTSGTGGTDTQYF.

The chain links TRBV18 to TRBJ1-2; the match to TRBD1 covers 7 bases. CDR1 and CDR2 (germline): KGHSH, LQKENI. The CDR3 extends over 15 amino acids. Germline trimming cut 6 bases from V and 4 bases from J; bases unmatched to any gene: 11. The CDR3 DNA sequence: TGTGCCAGCTCGCCCCCCGCGAACAGGGGCTATGGCTACACCTTC. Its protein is CASSPPANRGYGYTF.

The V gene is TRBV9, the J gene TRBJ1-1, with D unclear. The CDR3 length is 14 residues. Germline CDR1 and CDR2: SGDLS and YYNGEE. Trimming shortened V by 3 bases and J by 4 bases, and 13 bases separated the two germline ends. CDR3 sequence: CASSGGWGGTEAFF. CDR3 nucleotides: TGTGCCAGCAGCGGAGGGTGGGGTGGCACTGAAGCTTTCTTT.

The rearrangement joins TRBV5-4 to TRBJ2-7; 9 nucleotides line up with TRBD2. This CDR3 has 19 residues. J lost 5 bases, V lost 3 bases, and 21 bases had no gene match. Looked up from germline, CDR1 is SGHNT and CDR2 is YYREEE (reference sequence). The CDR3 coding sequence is TGTGCCAGCAGCTGGGAACCGATAGCGGGAGACTTGGTCCTAGACGAGCAGTACTTC. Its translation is CASSWEPIAGDLVLDEQYF.

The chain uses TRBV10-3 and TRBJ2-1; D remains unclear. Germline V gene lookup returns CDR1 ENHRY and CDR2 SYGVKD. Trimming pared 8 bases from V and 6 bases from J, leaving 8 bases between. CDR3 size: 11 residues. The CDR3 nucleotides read TGTGCCATCCTAGTGGGCAATGAGCAGTTCTTC. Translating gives CAILVGNEQFF.

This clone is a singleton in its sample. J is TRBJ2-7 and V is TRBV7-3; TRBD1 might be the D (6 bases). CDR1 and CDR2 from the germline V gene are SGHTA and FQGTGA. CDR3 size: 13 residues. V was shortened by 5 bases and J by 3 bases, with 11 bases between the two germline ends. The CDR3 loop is CASSPQDSYEQYF. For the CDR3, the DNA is TGTGCCAGCAGCCCCCAGGACAGCTACGAGCAGTACTTC.

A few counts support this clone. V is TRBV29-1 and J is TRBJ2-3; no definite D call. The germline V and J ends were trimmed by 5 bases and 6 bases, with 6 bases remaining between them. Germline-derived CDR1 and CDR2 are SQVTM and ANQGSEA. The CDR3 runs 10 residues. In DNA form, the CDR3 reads TGCAGCGTTTGGGTGGATACGCAGTATTTT. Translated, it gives CSVWVDTQYF.

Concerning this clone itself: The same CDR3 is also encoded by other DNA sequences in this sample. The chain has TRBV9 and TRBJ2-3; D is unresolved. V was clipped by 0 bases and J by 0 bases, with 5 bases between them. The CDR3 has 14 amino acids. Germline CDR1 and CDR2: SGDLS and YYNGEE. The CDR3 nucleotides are TGTGCCAGCAGCGTAGAAACTAGCACAGATACGCAGTATTTT. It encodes CASSVETSTDTQYF.

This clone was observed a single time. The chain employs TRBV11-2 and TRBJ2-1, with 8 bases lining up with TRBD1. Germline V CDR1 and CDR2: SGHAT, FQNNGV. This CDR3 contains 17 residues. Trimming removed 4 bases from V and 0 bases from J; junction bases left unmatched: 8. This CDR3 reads CASSSGTGGISYNEQFF. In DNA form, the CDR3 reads TGTGCCAGCAGCTCCGGAACAGGGGGAATCTCCTACAATGAGCAGTTCTTC.

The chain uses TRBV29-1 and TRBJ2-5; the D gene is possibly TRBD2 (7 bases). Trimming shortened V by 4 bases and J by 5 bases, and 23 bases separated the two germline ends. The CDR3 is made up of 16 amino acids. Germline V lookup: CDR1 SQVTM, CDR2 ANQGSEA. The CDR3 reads CSVVGLAELGGETQYF. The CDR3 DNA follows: TGCAGCGTTGTAGGGCTAGCGGAGCTAGGGGGGGAGACCCAGTACTTC.

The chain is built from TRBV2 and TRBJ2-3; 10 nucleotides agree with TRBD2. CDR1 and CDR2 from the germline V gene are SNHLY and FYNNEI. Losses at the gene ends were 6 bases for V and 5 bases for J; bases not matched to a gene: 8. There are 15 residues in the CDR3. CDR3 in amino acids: CASRGLAGEVDTQYF. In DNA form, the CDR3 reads TGTGCCAGCAGGGGGCTAGCGGGAGAGGTAGATACGCAGTATTTT.

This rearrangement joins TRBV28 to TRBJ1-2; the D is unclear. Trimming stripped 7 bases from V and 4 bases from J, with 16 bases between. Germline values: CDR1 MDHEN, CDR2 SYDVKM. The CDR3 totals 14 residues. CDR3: CASTQLNGPYGYTF. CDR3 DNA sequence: TGTGCCAGCACCCAGCTCAACGGACCCTATGGCTACACCTTC.

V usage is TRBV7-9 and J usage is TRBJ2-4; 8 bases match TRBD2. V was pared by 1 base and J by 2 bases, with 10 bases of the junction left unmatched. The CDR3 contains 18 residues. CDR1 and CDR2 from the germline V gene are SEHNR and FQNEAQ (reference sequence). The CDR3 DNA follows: TGTGCCAGCAGCTTAGGAGGGACGGGAGGGCAGACCAAAAACATTCAGTACTTC. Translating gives CASSLGGTGGQTKNIQYF.

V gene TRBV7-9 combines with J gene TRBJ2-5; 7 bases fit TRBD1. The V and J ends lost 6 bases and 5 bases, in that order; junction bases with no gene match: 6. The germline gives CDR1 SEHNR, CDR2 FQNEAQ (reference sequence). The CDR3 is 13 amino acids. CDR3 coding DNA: TGTGCCAGCAGACGGACAGGTGATGAGACCCAGTACTTC. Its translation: CASRRTGDETQYF.

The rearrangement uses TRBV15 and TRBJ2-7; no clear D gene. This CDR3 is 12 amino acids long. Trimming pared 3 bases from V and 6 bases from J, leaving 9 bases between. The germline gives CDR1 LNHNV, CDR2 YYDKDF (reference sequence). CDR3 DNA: TGTGCCACCAGCAGCGCCTCCGGCGAGCAGTACTTC. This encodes CATSSASGEQYF.

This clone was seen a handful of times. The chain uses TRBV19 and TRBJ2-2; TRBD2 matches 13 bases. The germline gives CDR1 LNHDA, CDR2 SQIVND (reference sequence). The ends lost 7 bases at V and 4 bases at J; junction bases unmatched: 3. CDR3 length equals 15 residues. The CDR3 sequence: CASTRTSGSTGELFF. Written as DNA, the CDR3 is TGTGCCAGTACCCGGACTAGCGGGAGCACCGGGGAGCTGTTTTTT.

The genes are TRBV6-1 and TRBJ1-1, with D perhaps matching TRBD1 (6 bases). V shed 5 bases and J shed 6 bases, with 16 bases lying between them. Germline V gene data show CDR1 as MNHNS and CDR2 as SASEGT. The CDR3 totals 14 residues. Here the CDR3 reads CASSWSKGEAEAFF. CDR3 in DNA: TGTGCCAGCAGTTGGTCTAAGGGGGAAGCTGAAGCTTTCTTT.

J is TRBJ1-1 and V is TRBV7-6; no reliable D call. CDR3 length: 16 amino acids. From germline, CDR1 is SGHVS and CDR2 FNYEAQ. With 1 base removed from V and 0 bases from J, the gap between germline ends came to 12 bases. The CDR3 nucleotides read TGTGCCAGCAGCTTAGTTGAGGGTACAATGAACACTGAAGCTTTCTTT. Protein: CASSLVEGTMNTEAFF.

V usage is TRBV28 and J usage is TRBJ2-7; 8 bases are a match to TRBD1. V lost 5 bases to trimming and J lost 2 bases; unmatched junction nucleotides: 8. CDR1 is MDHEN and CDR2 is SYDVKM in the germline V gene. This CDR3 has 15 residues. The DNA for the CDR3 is TGTGCCAGCAGTGGACAGACAGGGGTTCCCTACGAGCAGTACTTC. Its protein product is CASSGQTGVPYEQYF.

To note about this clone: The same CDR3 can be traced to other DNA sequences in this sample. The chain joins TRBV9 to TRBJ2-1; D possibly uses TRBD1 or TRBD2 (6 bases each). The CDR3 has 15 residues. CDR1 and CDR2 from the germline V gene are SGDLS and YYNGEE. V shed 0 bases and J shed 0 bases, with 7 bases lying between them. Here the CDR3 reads CASSVEGGSYNEQFF. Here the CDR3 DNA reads TGTGCCAGCAGCGTAGAGGGGGGCTCCTACAATGAGCAGTTCTTC.

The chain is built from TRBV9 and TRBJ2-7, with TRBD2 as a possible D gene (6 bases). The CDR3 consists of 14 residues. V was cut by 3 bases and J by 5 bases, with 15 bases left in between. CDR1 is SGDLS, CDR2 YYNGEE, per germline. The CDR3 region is CASSAGLPRDEQYF. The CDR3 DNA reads TGTGCCAGCAGCGCCGGACTACCCCGGGACGAGCAGTACTTC.

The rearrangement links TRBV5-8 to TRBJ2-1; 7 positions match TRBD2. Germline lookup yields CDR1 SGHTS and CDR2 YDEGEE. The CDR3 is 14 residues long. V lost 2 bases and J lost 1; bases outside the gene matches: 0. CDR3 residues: CASSFSGSYNEQFF. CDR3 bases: TGTGCCAGCAGCTTTAGCGGGTCCTACAATGAGCAGTTCTTC.

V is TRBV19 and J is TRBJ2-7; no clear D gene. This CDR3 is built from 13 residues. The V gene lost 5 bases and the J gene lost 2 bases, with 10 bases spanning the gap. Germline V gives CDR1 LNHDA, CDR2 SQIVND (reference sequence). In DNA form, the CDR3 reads TGTGCCAGTAGTTTGACGGAAACCTACGAGCAGTACTTC. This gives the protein CASSLTETYEQYF.

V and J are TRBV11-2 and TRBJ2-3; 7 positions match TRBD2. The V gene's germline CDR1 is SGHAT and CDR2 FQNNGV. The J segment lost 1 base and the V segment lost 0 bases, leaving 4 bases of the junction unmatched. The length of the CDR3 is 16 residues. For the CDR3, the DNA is TGTGCCAGCAGCTTAGATATGCTAGCGGGCACAGATACGCAGTATTTT. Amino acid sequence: CASSLDMLAGTDTQYF.

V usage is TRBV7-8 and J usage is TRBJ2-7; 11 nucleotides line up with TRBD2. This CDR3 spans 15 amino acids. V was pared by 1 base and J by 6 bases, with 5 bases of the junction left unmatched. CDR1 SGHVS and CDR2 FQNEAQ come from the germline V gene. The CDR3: CASSLVAGGPGEQYF. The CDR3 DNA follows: TGTGCCAGCAGCTTAGTAGCGGGAGGGCCGGGCGAGCAGTACTTC. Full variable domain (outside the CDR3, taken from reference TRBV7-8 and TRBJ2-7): GAGVSQSPRYKVAKRGQDVALRCDPISGHVSLFWYQQALGQGPEFLTYFQNEAQLDKSGLPSDRFFAERPEGSVSTLKIQRTQQEDSAVYLCASSLVAGGPGEQYFGPGTRLTVT.

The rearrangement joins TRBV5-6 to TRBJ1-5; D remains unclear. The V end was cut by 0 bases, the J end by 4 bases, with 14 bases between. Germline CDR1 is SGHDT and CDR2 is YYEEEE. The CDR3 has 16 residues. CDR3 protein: CASSLGVGYANQPQHF. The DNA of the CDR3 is TGTGCCAGCAGCTTGGGTGTGGGGTATGCAAATCAGCCCCAGCATTTT.

DNA for the CDR3: TGTGCCAGCAGTTACCCAGGCGGGAGGCGAAGGTACGAGCAGTACTTC. This codes for CASSYPGGRRRYEQYF. J is TRBJ2-7 and V is TRBV28; 8 nucleotides align to TRBD2. J lost 4 bases, V lost 4 bases, and 12 bases had no gene match. The CDR3 spans 16 residues. CDR1 MDHEN and CDR2 SYDVKM come from the germline V gene.

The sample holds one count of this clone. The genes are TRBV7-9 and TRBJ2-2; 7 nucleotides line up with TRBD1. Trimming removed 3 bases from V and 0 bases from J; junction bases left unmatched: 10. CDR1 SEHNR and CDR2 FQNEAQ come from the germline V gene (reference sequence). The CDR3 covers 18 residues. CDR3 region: CASSFRQGERSNTGELFF. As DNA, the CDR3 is TGTGCCAGCAGCTTCCGGCAGGGGGAGCGTTCGAACACCGGGGAGCTGTTTTTT.